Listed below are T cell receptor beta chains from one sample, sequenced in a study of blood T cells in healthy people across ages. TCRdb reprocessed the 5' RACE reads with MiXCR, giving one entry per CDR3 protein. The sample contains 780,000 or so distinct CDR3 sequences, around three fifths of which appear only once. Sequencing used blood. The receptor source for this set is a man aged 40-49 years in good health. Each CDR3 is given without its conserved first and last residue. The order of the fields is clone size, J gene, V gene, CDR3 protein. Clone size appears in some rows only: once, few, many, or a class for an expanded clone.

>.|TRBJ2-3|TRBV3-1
ASSQELRAGEVDTQY
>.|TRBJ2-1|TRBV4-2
ASSQPGTNNEQF
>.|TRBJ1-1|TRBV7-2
ASSLGYKAF
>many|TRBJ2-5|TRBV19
ASTLGLAGADEQY
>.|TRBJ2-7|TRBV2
ASSAGQNYEQY
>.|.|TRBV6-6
ASSSPGQGFGETQY
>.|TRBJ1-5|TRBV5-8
ASSSTGTYNQPQH
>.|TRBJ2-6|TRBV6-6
ASRPGASGANVLT
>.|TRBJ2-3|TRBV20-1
SAKVGTRTDTQY
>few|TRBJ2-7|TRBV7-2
ASSPWSLSYEQY
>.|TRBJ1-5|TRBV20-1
SASKGRLNQPQH
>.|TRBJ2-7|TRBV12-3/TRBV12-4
ASSFSHRVSAYEQY
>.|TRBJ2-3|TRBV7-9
ASSTLAWRTDTQY
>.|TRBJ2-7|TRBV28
ASSAPGTGVYEQY
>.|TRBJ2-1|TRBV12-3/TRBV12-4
ASSFNVREQANEQF
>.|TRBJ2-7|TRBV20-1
SARVGGSYEQY
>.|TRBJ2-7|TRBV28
ASTDAPPSYEQY
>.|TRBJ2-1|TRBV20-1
SAYSRGGSSYNEQF
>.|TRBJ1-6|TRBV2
ASSVSDFNSPLH
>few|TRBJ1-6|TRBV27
ASSLDNSPLH
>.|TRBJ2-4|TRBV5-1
ASSPVTNIAAKNIQY
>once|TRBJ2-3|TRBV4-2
ASSQDKGVGDAQY
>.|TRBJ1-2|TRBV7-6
ASSLAWGSPRNDYGYT
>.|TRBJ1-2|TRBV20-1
SALLQDLGYGYT
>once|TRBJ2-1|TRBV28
ASSLAGYLF
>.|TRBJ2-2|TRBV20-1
SATDPKGPNTGELF
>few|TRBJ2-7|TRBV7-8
ASSLEGPGQGLREQY
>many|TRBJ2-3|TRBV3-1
ASGPGLAAAGADTQY
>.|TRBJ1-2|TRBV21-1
ASSKEEDQARKRVYGYT